This TCR beta chain appears in the sequencing data of a study of T cells in tumors after PD-1 blockade. Overall study: On average, peripheral blood gave more than 100,000 TCR templates and 30,000 to 40,000 unique clonotypes.

Repertoires were generated with immunoSEQ multiplex PCR, while TCRdb's copy carries only in-frame clones and drops some. In the table there are some 48,000 clones, 60% to 80% of which are singletons. The CDR3 extends over 16 amino acids. V was clipped by 3 bases and J by 0 bases, with 13 bases between them. Looked up from germline, CDR1 is SEHNR and CDR2 is FQNEAQ (reference sequence). This chain uses TRBV7-9 with TRBJ2-3; no definite D call. This material consisted of PBMCs, taken before anti-PD-1 treatment. The receptor was isolated from a human donor with basal cell carcinoma. The chain's CDR3 is CASSLVSLGSTDTQYF. The CDR3 bases are TGTGCCAGCAGCTTGGTCAGTTTGGGAAGCACAGATACGCAGTATTTT.